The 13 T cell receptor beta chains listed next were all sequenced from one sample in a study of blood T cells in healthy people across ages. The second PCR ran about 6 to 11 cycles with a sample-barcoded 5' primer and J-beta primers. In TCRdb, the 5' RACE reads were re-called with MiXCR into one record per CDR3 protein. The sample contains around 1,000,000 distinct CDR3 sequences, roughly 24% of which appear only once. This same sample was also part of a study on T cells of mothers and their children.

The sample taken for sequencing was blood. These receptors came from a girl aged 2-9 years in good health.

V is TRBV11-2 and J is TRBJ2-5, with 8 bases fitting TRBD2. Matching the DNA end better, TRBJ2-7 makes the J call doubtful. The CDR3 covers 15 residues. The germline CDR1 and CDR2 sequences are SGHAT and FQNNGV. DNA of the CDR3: TGTGCCAGCAGCTTAGTGCGGGGGGTAATCTACGAGCAGTACTTC. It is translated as CASSLVRGVIYEQYF.

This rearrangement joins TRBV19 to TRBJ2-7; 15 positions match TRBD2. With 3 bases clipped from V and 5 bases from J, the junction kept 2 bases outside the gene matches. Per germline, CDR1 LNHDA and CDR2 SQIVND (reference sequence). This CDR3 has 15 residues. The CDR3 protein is CASSMGLAGGNEQYF. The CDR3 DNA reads TGTGCCAGTAGTATGGGACTAGCGGGAGGTAACGAGCAGTACTTC.

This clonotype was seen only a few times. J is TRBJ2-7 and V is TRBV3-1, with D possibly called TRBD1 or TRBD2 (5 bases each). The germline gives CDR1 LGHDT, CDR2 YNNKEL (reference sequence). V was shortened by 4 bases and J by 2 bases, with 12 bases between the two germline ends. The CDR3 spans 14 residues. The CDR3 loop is CASSPGQDTYEQYF. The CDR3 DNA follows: TGTGCCAGCAGCCCGGGGCAGGACACCTACGAGCAGTACTTC.

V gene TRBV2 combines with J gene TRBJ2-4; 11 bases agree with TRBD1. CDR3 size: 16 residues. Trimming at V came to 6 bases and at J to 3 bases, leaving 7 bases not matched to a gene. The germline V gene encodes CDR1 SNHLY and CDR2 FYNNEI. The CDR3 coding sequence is TGTGCCAGCAGCCGGGACAGGGGGTTGGGCAAAAACATTCAGTACTTC. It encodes CASSRDRGLGKNIQYF.

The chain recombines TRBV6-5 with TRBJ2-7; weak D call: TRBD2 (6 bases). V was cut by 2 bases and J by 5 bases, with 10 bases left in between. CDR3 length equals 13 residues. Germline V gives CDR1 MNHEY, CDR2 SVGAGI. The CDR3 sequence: CASSYREVHEQYF. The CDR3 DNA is TGTGCCAGCAGTTACAGGGAGGTCCACGAGCAGTACTTC.

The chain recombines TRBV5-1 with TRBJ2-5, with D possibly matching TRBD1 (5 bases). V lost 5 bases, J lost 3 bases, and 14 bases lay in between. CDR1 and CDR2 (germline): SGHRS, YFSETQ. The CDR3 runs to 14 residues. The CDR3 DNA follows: TGCGCCAGCAGAACCAGGGTTGTAGAAGAGACCCAGTACTTC. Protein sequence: CASRTRVVEETQYF.

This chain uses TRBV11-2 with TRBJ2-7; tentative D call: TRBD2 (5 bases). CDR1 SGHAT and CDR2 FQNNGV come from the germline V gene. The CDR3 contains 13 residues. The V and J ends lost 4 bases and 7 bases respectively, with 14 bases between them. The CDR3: CASSSLRVNEQYF. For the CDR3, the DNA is TGTGCCAGCAGCTCCCTGCGGGTGAATGAGCAGTACTTC.

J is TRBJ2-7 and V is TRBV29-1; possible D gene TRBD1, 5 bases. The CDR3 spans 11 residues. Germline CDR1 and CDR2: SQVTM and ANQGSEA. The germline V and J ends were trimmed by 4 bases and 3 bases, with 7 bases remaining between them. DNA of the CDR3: TGCAGCGTTGCTCAGGGCTACGAGCAGTACTTC. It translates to CSVAQGYEQYF.

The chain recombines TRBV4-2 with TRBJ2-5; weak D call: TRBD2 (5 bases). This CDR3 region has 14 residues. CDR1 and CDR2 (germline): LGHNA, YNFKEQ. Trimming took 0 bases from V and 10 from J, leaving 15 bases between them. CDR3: CASSQDRTSGDQYF. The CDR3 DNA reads TGTGCCAGCAGCCAAGATCGGACTTCCGGGGACCAGTACTTC.

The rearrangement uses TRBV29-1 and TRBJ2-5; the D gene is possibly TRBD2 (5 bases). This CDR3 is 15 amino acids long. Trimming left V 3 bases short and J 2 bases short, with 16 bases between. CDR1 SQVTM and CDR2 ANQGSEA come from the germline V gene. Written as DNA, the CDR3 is TGCAGCGTTGATGATCTGGAAGGGAGTCAAGAGACCCAGTACTTC. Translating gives CSVDDLEGSQETQYF.

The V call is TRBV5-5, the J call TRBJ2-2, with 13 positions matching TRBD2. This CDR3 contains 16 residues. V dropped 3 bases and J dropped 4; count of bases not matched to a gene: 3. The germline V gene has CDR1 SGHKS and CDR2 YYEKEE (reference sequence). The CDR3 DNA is TGTGCCAGCAGCTGGACTAGCGGGAGCAGCACCGGGGAGCTGTTTTTT. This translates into CASSWTSGSSTGELFF.

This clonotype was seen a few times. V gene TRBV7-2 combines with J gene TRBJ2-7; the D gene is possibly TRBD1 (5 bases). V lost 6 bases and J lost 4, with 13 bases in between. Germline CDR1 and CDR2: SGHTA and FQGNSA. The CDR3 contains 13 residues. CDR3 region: CASRETEKYEQYF. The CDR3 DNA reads TGTGCCAGCAGGGAGACAGAGAAATACGAGCAGTACTTC.

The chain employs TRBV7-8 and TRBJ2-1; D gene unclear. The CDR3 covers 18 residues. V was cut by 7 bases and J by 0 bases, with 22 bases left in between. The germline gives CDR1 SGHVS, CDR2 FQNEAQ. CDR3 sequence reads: CASTLAAVLVSSYNEQFF. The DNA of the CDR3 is TGTGCCAGCACCCTCGCAGCAGTTCTGGTAAGCTCCTACAATGAGCAGTTCTTC.